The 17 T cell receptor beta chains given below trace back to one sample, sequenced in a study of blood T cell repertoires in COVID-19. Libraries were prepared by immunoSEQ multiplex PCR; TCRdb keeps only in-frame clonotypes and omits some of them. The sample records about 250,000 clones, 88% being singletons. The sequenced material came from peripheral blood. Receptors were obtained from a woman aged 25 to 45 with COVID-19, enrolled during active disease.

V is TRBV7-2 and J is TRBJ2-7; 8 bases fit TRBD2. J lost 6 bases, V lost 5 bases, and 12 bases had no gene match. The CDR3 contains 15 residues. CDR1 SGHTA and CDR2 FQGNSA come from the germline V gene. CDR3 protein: CASSPRPGLDAEQYF. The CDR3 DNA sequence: TGTGCCAGCAGCCCCCGTCCGGGACTAGACGCCGAGCAGTACTTC.

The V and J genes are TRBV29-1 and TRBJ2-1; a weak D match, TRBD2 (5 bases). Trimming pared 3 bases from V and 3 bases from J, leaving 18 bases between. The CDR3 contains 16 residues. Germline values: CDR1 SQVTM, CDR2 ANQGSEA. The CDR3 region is CSVEGVWPSDYNEQFF. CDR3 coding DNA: TGCAGCGTTGAGGGAGTCTGGCCGAGTGACTACAATGAGCAGTTCTTC.

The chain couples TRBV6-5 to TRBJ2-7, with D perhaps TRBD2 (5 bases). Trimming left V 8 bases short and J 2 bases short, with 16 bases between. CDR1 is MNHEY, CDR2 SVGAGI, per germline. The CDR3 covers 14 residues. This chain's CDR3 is CASLPGSEPYEQYF. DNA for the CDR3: TGTGCCAGCCTTCCGGGATCCGAACCCTACGAGCAGTACTTC.

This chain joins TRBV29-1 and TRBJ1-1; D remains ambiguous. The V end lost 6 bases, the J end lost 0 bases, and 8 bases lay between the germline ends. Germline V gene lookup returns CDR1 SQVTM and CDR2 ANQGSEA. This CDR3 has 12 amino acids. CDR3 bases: TGCAGCGTAACTTCGATGAACACTGAAGCTTTCTTT. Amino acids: CSVTSMNTEAFF.

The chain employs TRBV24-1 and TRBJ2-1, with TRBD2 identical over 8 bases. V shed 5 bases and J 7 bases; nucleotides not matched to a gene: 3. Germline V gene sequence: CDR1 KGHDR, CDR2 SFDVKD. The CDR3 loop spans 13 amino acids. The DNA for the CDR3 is TGTGCCACCAGTGGAGGCGGGAGGAATGAGCAGTTCTTC. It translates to CATSGGGRNEQFF.

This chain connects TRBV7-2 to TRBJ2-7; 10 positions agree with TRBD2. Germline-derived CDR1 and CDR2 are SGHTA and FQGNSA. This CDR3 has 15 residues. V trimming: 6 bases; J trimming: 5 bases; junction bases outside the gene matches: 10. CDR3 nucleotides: TGTGCCAGCAGTCCTCAGCGGGAGGGCTGGAACGAGCAGTACGTC. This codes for CASSPQREGWNEQYV.

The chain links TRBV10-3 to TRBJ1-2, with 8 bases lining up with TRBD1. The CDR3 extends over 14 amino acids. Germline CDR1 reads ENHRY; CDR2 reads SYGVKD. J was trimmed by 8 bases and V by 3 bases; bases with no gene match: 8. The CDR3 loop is CAISEYTGGGGYTF. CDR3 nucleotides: TGTGCCATCAGTGAATATACAGGGGGAGGGGGCTACACCTTC.

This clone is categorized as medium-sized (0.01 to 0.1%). The CDR3, as DNA: TGTGCCAGCAGTGAAGTGGGTAGACTAGTAACAGATACGCAGTATTTT. It codes for CASSEVGRLVTDTQYF. V gene TRBV6-1 combines with J gene TRBJ2-3, with a weak D call TRBD2 (6 bases). Per germline, CDR1 MNHNS and CDR2 SASEGT. This CDR3 has 16 residues. Trimming pared 1 base from V and 3 bases from J, leaving 14 bases between.

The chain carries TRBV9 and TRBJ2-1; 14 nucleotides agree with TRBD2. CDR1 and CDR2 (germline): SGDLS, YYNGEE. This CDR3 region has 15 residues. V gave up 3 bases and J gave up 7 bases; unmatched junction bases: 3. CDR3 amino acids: CASSARTSGGNEQFF. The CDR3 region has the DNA TGTGCCAGCAGCGCGCGGACTAGCGGGGGGAATGAGCAGTTCTTC.

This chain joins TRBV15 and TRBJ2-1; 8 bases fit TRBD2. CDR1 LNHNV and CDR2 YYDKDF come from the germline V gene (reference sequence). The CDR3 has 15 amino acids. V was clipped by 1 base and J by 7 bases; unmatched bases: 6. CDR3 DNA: TGTGCCACCAGCAGAGCGAGGGGACTAGAAAATGAGCAGTTCTTC. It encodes CATSRARGLENEQFF. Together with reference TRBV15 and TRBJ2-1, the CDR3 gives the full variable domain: DAMVIQNPRYQVTQFGKPVTLSCSQTLNHNVMYWYQQKSSQAPKLLFHYYDKDFNNEADTPDNFQSRRPNTSFCFLDIRSPGLGDTAMYLCATSRARGLENEQFFGPGTRLTVL.

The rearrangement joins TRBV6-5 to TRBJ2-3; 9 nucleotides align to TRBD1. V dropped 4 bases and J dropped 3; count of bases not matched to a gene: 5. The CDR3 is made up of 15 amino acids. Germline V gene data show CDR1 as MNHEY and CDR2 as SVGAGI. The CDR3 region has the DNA TGTGCCAGCAGTTCACCGGGACAGGGAACAGATACGCAGTATTTT. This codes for CASSSPGQGTDTQYF.

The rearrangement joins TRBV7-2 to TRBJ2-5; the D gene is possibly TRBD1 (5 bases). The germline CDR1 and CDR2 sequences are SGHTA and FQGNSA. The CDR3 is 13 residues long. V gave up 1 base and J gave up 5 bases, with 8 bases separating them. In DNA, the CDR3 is TGTGCCAGCAGCTTAGTGAAGGGGGAGACCCAGTACTTC. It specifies CASSLVKGETQYF.

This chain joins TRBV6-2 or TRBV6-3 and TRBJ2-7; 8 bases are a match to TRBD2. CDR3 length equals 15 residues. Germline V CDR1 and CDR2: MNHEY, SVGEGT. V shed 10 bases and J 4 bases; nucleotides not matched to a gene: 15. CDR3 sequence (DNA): TGTGCCACCAACCCGCGGGGTAGCGGGAAATACGAGCAGTACGTC. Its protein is CATNPRGSGKYEQYV.

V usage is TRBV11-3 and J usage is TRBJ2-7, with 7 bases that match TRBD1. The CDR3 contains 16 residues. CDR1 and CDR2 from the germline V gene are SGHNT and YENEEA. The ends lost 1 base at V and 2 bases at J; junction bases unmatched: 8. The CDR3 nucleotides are TGTGCCAGCAGCTTAGTAAACCGCGACAGGGCCTACGAGCAGTACTTC. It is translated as CASSLVNRDRAYEQYF. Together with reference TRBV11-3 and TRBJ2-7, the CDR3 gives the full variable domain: EAGVVQSPRYKIIEKKQPVAFWCNPISGHNTLYWYLQNLGQGPELLIRYENEEAVDDSQLPKDRFSAERLKGVDSTLKIQPAELGDSAVYLCASSLVNRDRAYEQYFGPGTRLTVT.

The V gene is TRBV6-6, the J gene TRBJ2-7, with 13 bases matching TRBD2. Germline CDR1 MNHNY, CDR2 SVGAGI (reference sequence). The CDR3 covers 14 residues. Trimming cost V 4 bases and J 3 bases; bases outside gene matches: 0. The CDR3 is CASSWTSGGYEQYF. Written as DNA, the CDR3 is TGTGCCAGCAGTTGGACTAGCGGGGGCTACGAGCAGTACTTC.

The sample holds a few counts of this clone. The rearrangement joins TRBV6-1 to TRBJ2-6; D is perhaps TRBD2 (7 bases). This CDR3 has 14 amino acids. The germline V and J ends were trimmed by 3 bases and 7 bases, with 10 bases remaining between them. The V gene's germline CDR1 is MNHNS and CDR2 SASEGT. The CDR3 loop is CASSDGGPANVLTF. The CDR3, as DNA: TGTGCCAGCAGTGACGGGGGGCCAGCCAACGTCCTGACTTTC.

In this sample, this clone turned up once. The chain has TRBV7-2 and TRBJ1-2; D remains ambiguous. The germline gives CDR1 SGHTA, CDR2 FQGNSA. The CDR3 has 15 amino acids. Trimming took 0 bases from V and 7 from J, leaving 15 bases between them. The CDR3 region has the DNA TGTGCCAGCAGCTTAGCGGACGAACTTGGGAGTGGCTACACCTTC. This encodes CASSLADELGSGYTF.